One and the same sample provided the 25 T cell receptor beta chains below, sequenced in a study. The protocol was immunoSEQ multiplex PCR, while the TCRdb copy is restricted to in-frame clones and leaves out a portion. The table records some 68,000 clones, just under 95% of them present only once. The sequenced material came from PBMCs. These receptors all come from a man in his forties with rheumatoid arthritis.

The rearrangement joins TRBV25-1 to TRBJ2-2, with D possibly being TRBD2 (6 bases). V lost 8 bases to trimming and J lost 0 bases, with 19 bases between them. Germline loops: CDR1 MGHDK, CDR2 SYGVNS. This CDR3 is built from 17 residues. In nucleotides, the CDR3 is TGTGCCAGCGGCGGACTATCTTACCCCGCGAACACCGGGGAGCTGTTTTTT. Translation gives CASGGLSYPANTGELFF.

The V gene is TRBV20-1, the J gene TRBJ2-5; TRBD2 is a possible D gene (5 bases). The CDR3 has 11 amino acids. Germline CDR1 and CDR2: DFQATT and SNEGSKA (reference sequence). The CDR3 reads CSSGYSETQYF. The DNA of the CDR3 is TGCAGCTCGGGATATTCGGAGACCCAGTACTTC.

CDR3 sequence reads: CASSQDAGWGAKNIQYF. In DNA, the CDR3 is TGTGCCAGCAGCCAAGATGCCGGGTGGGGAGCCAAAAACATTCAGTACTTC. The chain combines TRBV3-1 (or the pseudogene TRBV3-2) with TRBJ2-4; D remains ambiguous. This CDR3 has 17 amino acids. CDR1 is LGHDT and CDR2 is YNNKEL in the germline V gene (reference sequence). Trimming took off 0 bases at V and 0 bases at J, with 12 bases between the two ends.

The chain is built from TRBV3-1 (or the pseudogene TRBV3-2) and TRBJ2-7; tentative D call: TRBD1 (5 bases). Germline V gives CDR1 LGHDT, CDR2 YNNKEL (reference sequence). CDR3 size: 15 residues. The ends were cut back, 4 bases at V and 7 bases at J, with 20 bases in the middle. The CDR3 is CASSPRQLPQREQYF. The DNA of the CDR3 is TGTGCCAGCAGCCCCAGACAGTTACCTCAGAGGGAGCAGTACTTC.

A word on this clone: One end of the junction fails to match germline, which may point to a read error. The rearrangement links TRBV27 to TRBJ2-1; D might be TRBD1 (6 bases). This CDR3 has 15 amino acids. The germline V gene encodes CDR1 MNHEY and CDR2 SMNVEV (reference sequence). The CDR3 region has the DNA TGTGCCAGCAGTGTATCAGGGGTCTATTTCAATGAGCAGTTCTTC. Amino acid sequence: CASSVSGVYFNEQFF.

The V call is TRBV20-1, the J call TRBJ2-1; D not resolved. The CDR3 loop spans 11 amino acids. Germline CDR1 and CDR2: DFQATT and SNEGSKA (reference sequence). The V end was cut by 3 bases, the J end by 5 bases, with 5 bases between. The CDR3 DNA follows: TGCAGTGCTAGTAACAACAATGAGCAGTTCTTC. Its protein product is CSASNNNEQFF.

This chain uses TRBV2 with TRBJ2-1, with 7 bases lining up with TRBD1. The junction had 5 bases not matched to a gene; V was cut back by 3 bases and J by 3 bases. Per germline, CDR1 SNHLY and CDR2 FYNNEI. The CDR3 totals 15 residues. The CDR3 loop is CASSDSGQIYNEQFF. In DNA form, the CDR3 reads TGTGCCAGCAGTGATTCGGGACAGATCTACAATGAGCAGTTCTTC.

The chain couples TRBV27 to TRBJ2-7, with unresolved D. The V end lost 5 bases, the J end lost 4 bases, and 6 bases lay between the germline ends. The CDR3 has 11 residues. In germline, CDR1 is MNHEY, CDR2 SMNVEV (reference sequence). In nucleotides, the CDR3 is TGTGCCAGCAGTCCAGGATACGAGCAGTACTTC. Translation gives CASSPGYEQYF.

The CDR3 spells CASSQDRGSPLEQYF. The CDR3 DNA is TGCGCCAGCAGCCAAGATCGCGGGAGCCCTCTGGAGCAGTACTTC. The genes are TRBV4-3 and TRBJ2-7, with 7 bases aligning to TRBD2. The junction had 9 bases not matched to a gene; V was cut back by 0 bases and J by 7 bases. Per the germline V gene, CDR1 is LGHNA and CDR2 is YSLEER. The CDR3 runs 15 residues.

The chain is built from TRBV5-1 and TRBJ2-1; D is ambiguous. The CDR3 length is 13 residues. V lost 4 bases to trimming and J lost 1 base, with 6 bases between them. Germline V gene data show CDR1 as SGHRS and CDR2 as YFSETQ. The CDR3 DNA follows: TGCGCCAGCAGCGCAGGATCCTACAATGAGCAGTTCTTC. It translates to CASSAGSYNEQFF.

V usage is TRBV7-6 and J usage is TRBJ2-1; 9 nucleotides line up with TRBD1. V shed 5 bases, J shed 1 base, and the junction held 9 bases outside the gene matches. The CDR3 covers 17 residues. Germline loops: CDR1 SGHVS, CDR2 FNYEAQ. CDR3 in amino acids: CASSQGRGQGSYNEQFF. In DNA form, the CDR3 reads TGTGCCAGCAGCCAGGGGCGGGGACAGGGATCCTACAATGAGCAGTTCTTC.

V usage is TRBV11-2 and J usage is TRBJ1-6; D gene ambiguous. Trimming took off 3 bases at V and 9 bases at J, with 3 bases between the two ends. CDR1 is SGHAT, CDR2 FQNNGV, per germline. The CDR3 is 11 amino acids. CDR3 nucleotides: TGTGCCAGCAGCTTTGGTTCACCCCTCCACTTT. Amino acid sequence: CASSFGSPLHF.

The CDR3 DNA is TGTGCCAGTAGTAGGACGGGGAGCACAGATACGCAGTATTTT. Encoded protein: CASSRTGSTDTQYF. This chain connects TRBV19 to TRBJ2-3; D is perhaps TRBD2 (5 bases). The V gene's germline CDR1 is LNHDA and CDR2 SQIVND (reference sequence). The CDR3 sequence is 14 residues long. V lost 4 bases, J lost 0 bases, and 8 bases lay in between.

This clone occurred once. CDR3 DNA sequence: TGTGCCAGCAGCGATGGAGCAGGGAGGCACGAGCAGTACTTC. This sequence encodes CASSDGAGRHEQYF. The chain has TRBV5-5 and TRBJ2-7, with D possibly TRBD2 on 6 matching bases. Germline V gene data show CDR1 as SGHKS and CDR2 as YYEKEE (reference sequence). The CDR3 totals 14 residues. The V end lost 4 bases, the J end lost 5 bases, and 16 bases lay between the germline ends. The full variable domain, rest sourced from reference TRBV5-5 and TRBJ2-7, is DAGVTQSPTHLIKTRGQQVTLRCSPISGHKSVSWYQQVLGQGPQFIFQYYEKEERGRGNFPDRFSARQFPNYSSELNVNALLLGDSALYLCASSDGAGRHEQYFGPGTRLTVT.

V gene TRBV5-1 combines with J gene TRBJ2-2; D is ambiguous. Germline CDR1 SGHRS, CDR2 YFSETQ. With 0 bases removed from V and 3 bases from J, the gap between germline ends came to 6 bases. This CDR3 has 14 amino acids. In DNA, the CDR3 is TGCGCCAGCAGCTTGGGACTTGACACCGGGGAGCTGTTTTTT. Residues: CASSLGLDTGELFF.

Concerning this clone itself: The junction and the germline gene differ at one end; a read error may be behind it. The CDR3 region is CSVETGWNIGELFF. CDR3 nucleotides: TGCAGCGTGGAGACAGGGTGGAACATCGGGGAGCTGTTTTTT. The V call is TRBV29-1, the J call TRBJ2-2, with 7 bases lining up with TRBD1. The length of the CDR3 is 14 residues. Looked up from germline, CDR1 is SQVTM and CDR2 is ANQGSEA.

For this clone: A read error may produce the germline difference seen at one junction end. The CDR3 bases are TGTGTCAGCAGTAGACAGGGCGCTGAAGCTTTCTTT. The encoded protein is CVSSRQGAEAFF. The chain carries TRBV2 and TRBJ1-1; 7 bases align to TRBD1. Germline V gene sequence: CDR1 SNHLY, CDR2 FYNNEI. This CDR3 comprises 12 residues.

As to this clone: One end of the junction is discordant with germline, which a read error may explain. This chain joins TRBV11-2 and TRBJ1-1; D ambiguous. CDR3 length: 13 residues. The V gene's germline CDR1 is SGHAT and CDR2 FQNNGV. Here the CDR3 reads CASSIETDTEAFF. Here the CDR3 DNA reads TGTGCCAGCAGCATAGAGACCGACACTGAAGCTTTCTTT.

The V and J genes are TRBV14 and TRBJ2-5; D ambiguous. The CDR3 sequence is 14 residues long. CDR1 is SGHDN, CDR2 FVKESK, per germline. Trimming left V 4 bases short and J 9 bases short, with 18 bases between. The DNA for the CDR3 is TGTGCCAGCAGCCCCTATGGCTTGGCCTCCGCCCAGTACTTC. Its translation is CASSPYGLASAQYF.

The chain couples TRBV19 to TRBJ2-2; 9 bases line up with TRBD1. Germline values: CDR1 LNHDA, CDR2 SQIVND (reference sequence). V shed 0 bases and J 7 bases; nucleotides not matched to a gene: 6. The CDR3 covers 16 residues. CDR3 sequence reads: CASSIEYRGRGGELFF. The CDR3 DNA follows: TGTGCCAGTAGTATAGAGTACAGGGGGCGTGGCGGGGAGCTGTTTTTT.

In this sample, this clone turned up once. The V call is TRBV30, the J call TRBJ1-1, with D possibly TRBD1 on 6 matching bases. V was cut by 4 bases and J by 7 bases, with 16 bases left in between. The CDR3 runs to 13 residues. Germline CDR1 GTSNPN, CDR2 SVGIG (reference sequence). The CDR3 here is CAWTATGAGEAFF. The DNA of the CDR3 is TGTGCCTGGACGGCCACGGGGGCCGGTGAAGCTTTCTTT.

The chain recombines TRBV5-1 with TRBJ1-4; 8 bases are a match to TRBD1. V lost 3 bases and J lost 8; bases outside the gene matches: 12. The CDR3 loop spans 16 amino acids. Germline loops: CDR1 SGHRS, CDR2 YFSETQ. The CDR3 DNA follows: TGCGCCAGCAGCTCGACACACGGGACAGGAGGCGAAAAACTGTTTTTT. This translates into CASSSTHGTGGEKLFF.

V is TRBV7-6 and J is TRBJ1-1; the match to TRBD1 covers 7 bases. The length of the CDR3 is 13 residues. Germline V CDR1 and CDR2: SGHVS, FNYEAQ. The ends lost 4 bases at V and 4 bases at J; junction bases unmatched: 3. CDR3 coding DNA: TGTGCCAGCAGCTCTCACAGGGGCACTGAAGCTTTCTTT. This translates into CASSSHRGTEAFF.

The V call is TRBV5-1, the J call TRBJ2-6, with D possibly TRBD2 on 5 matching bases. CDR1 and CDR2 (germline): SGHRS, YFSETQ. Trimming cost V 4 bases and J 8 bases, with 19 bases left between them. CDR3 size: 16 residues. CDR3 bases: TGCGCCAGCAGCCTCCAAGCCACGCGGGCCCCCAACGTCCTGACTTTC. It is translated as CASSLQATRAPNVLTF.

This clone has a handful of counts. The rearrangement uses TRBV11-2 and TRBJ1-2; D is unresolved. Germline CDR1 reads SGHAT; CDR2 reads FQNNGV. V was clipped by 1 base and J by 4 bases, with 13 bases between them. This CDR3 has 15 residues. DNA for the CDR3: TGTGCCAGCAGCTTAGGGTTCAATTTCAGCTATGGCTACACCTTC. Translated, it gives CASSLGFNFSYGYTF.